This passage covers 16 T cell receptor beta chains from one sample sequenced in a study of blood T cell repertoires in COVID-19 (TCRdb year 2020). Library construction relied on the immunoSEQ multiplex PCR assay. TCRdb mirrors the immuneACCESS table, restricted to in-frame sequences. Some clones are absent from its copies; in checked studies, under half trace to an unresolved V gene, and the reason for the others is unknown. In this sample the table shows 380,000 or so clones, approximately 88% of which occur a single time. The ten top clones hold roughly 1.2% of the sample. The sample was peripheral blood. Source of these receptors: a man aged 40-49 years with acute or convalescent COVID-19.

V gene TRBV19 combines with J gene TRBJ1-1, with TRBD1 matching over 10 bases. The germline V gene has CDR1 LNHDA and CDR2 SQIVND (reference sequence). This CDR3 has 14 amino acids. Trimming took 5 bases from V and 6 from J; bases not matched to a gene: 6. The CDR3 region has the DNA TGTGCCAGTAGTCACGGGACAGGGGTCGCTGAAGCTTTCTTT. Translated: CASSHGTGVAEAFF.

The rearrangement links TRBV11-3 to TRBJ2-1; TRBD1 matches 10 bases. The CDR3 is 15 residues long. With 5 bases clipped from V and 5 bases from J, the junction kept 6 bases outside the gene matches. The germline V gene has CDR1 SGHNT and CDR2 YENEEA. CDR3 bases: TGTGCCAGCAGCATATCGACAGGGGGCCACAATGAGCAGTTCTTC. As protein: CASSISTGGHNEQFF.

V gene TRBV12-3 or TRBV12-4 combines with J gene TRBJ2-1; D unclear. V lost 8 bases to trimming and J lost 3 bases, with 11 bases between them. The CDR3 is 13 amino acids. CDR3 region: CASVYRDYNEQFF. As DNA, the CDR3 is TGTGCCAGCGTGTACAGAGACTACAATGAGCAGTTCTTC.

The gene calls are TRBV11-2 and TRBJ2-1, with D perhaps TRBD2 (6 bases). Trimming took 1 base from V and 6 from J, leaving 16 bases between them. Per the germline V gene, CDR1 is SGHAT and CDR2 is FQNNGV. This CDR3 region has 16 residues. CDR3 amino acids: CASSLAAGVSGNEQFF. CDR3 in DNA: TGTGCCAGCAGCTTAGCCGCTGGGGTTAGCGGCAATGAGCAGTTCTTC.

The V call is TRBV6-5, the J call TRBJ1-2; D is undetermined. From germline, CDR1 is MNHEY and CDR2 SVGAGI. This CDR3 has 13 amino acids. The ends were cut back, 7 bases at V and 8 bases at J, with 17 bases in the middle. CDR3 DNA: TGTGCCAGCAAAAACCAGTGGGGAGACGGCTACACCTTC. Its translation is CASKNQWGDGYTF.

The rearrangement links TRBV5-8 to TRBJ2-7; D might be TRBD2 (6 bases). Trimming removed 3 bases at V and 3 bases at J, with 16 bases between. This CDR3 is 15 amino acids long. Germline V CDR1 and CDR2: SGHTS, YDEGEE. The CDR3 sequence is CASSSGDGGIYEQYF. The CDR3 DNA reads as TGTGCCAGCAGCTCGGGAGATGGGGGAATCTACGAGCAGTACTTC.

This chain connects TRBV2 to TRBJ2-7; 10 bases agree with TRBD1. The CDR3 length is 12 residues. V dropped 11 bases and J dropped 4; count of bases not matched to a gene: 5. Germline-derived CDR1 and CDR2 are SNHLY and FYNNEI. CDR3: CAGAGQGYEQYF. Here the CDR3 DNA reads TGTGCCGGCGCGGGACAGGGGTACGAGCAGTACTTC.

A few counts support this clone. The chain employs TRBV19 and TRBJ1-2, with D unclear. The germline V gene encodes CDR1 LNHDA and CDR2 SQIVND (reference sequence). This CDR3 contains 15 residues. The V and J ends lost 3 bases and 5 bases respectively, with 16 bases between them. CDR3 sequence (DNA): TGTGCCAGTAGTATGCTTCAGGTTCGCCGGTATGGCTACACCTTC. This sequence encodes CASSMLQVRRYGYTF.

The V and J genes are TRBV11-2 and TRBJ2-5; D possibly corresponds to TRBD1 (6 bases). The CDR3 contains 14 residues. The V end was cut by 5 bases, the J end by 5 bases, with 15 bases between. Germline loops: CDR1 SGHAT, CDR2 FQNNGV. The CDR3 coding sequence is TGTGCCAGCAGCCCAACGACAGGTTCCGAGACCCAGTACTTC. It codes for CASSPTTGSETQYF.

The chain employs TRBV29-1 and TRBJ1-3, with D unresolved. CDR3 length: 14 amino acids. V was clipped by 4 bases and J by 2 bases, with 12 bases between them. Germline V lookup: CDR1 SQVTM, CDR2 ANQGSEA. The CDR3 reads CSVVPREPGNTIYF. The DNA for the CDR3 is TGCAGCGTTGTTCCCCGCGAACCTGGAAACACCATATATTTT.

The V gene is TRBV28, the J gene TRBJ2-7; D possibly corresponds to TRBD1 (6 bases). The CDR3 is made up of 17 amino acids. V lost 3 bases and J lost 0, with 18 bases in between. Looked up from germline, CDR1 is MDHEN and CDR2 is SYDVKM. The chain's CDR3 is CASSFPAQGFSSYEQYF. In nucleotides, the CDR3 is TGTGCCAGCAGTTTCCCCGCACAGGGTTTTAGCTCCTACGAGCAGTACTTC.

This clone was found a few times. V and J are TRBV30 and TRBJ1-5; the match to TRBD1 covers 10 bases. V gave up 2 bases and J gave up 4 bases; unmatched junction bases: 14. From germline, CDR1 is GTSNPN and CDR2 SVGIG (reference sequence). The CDR3 loop spans 18 amino acids. In DNA form, the CDR3 reads TGTGCCTGGAGTCTACGTGGGACAGGGGCAAGATGGAATCAGCCCCAGCATTTT. This codes for CAWSLRGTGARWNQPQHF.

V usage is TRBV6-5 and J usage is TRBJ1-2; D uncertain. This CDR3 spans 12 amino acids. The germline V gene encodes CDR1 MNHEY and CDR2 SVGAGI. Trimming took 5 bases from V and 2 from J, leaving 6 bases between them. The CDR3: CASSTGNYGYTF. The CDR3 coding sequence is TGTGCCAGCAGTACGGGAAACTATGGCTACACCTTC.

This clone was seen a single time. The chain links TRBV15 to TRBJ1-3; D is perhaps TRBD1 (6 bases). In germline, CDR1 is LNHNV, CDR2 YYDKDF (reference sequence). Trimming stripped 7 bases from V and 0 bases from J, with 10 bases between. The CDR3 runs to 14 residues. The DNA of the CDR3 is TGTGCCACCAACCAGGGGTTCTCTGGAAACACCATATATTTT. It is translated as CATNQGFSGNTIYF.

In DNA form, the CDR3 reads TGTGCCAGCGCTGGACAGGGCAATTCACCCCTCCACTTT. Translation gives CASAGQGNSPLHF. This chain links TRBV11-2 with TRBJ1-6, with 8 bases lining up with TRBD1. J gave up 7 bases and V 8 bases, and 4 bases lay outside the gene matches. This CDR3 spans 13 amino acids. Germline V gene sequence: CDR1 SGHAT, CDR2 FQNNGV.

The chain combines TRBV6-1 with TRBJ2-5, with TRBD2 identical over 12 bases. The CDR3 covers 16 residues. Germline V gene lookup returns CDR1 MNHNS and CDR2 SASEGT. Trimming took 4 bases from V and 4 from J; bases not matched to a gene: 7. DNA of the CDR3: TGTGCCAGCAGTGTACTAGCGGGGGGCGGGGGAGAGACCCAGTACTTC. It is translated as CASSVLAGGGGETQYF.